What follows are 10 T cell receptor beta chains derived from one specimen sequenced in a study of blood T cell repertoires in COVID-19. Clones were read by immunoSEQ multiplex PCR, and TCRdb kept only the in-frame ones, dropping some. This sample has about 130,000 clones, with roughly 86% found just once. Sequencing was performed on peripheral blood. The receptors derive from a human donor in a cohort sampled during active COVID-19.

This clone occurred once. This chain joins TRBV10-3 and TRBJ2-3; 10 bases are shared with TRBD2. The CDR3 totals 14 residues. Germline CDR1 reads ENHRY; CDR2 reads SYGVKD. V was clipped by 10 bases and J by 5 bases; unmatched bases: 9. This CDR3 is CATASGSREDTQYF. In DNA, the CDR3 is TGTGCCACCGCTAGCGGGAGTCGAGAAGATACGCAGTATTTT.

V usage is TRBV19 and J usage is TRBJ1-1, with a weak D call TRBD1 (5 bases). The CDR3 consists of 14 residues. Trimming took 8 bases from V and 3 from J, leaving 16 bases between them. The germline gives CDR1 LNHDA, CDR2 SQIVND (reference sequence). For the CDR3, the DNA is TGTGCCAGTTCCCAAGGAGGGGCGGACACTGAAGCTTTCTTT. It is translated as CASSQGGADTEAFF.

This clone was found once. The chain recombines TRBV19 with TRBJ2-3; TRBD1 aligns across 7 bases. The trim removed 7 bases at V and 1 base at J, leaving 11 bases unmatched. The CDR3 contains 16 residues. CDR1 is LNHDA and CDR2 is SQIVND in the germline V gene (reference sequence). The CDR3 loop reads CASTSTDRAGTDTQYF. In DNA, the CDR3 is TGTGCCAGTACTTCCACCGACAGGGCGGGCACAGATACGCAGTATTTT.

The genes are TRBV7-9 and TRBJ2-3; 10 bases match TRBD2. V shed 5 bases, J shed 2 bases, and the junction held 7 bases outside the gene matches. This CDR3 is built from 16 residues. The V gene's germline CDR1 is SEHNR and CDR2 FQNEAQ (reference sequence). The chain's CDR3 is CASSQLLAGDTDTQYF. CDR3 DNA: TGTGCCAGCAGCCAACTCCTAGCGGGGGACACAGATACGCAGTATTTT.

This clone showed up just a few times. This chain uses TRBV25-1 with TRBJ2-7; D is possibly TRBD1 (5 bases). The germline V and J ends were trimmed by 3 bases and 4 bases, with 10 bases remaining between them. CDR3 length: 13 residues. Germline values: CDR1 MGHDK, CDR2 SYGVNS. The CDR3 sequence: CASSDSTVYEQYF. The DNA of the CDR3 is TGTGCCAGCAGTGACTCGACAGTTTACGAGCAGTACTTC.

The rearrangement uses TRBV5-5 and TRBJ1-5, with a weak D call TRBD1 (6 bases). This CDR3 has 15 residues. Trimming took off 4 bases at V and 0 bases at J, with 11 bases between the two ends. Germline V gene sequence: CDR1 SGHKS, CDR2 YYEKEE (reference sequence). CDR3 sequence: CASSQDSYSNQPQHF. The CDR3 bases are TGTGCCAGCAGCCAGGACAGTTATAGCAATCAGCCCCAGCATTTT.

This chain connects TRBV19 to TRBJ2-1; D not certain. The CDR3 is made up of 17 amino acids. CDR1 and CDR2 from the germline V gene are LNHDA and SQIVND (reference sequence). V lost 3 bases and J 0 bases, leaving 15 bases between the germline ends. The CDR3 is CASSMISPGSSYNEQFF. In DNA, the CDR3 is TGTGCCAGTAGTATGATCTCCCCAGGAAGCTCCTACAATGAGCAGTTCTTC.

The chain joins TRBV28 to TRBJ2-7; D may be TRBD2 (6 bases). V lost 5 bases, J lost 4 bases, and 15 bases lay in between. The germline V gene has CDR1 MDHEN and CDR2 SYDVKM. The CDR3 loop spans 14 amino acids. This chain's CDR3 is CASSPLGRQYEQYF. The CDR3 DNA is TGTGCCAGCAGTCCTTTAGGGAGGCAGTACGAGCAGTACTTC.

The V call is TRBV30, the J call TRBJ1-4, with D maybe TRBD1 (6 bases). This CDR3 region has 13 residues. The V end was cut by 2 bases, the J end by 8 bases, with 12 bases between. CDR1 is GTSNPN and CDR2 is SVGIG in the germline V gene (reference sequence). CDR3 amino acids: CAWSPGAYEKLFF. The CDR3 nucleotides read TGTGCCTGGAGTCCAGGGGCGTACGAAAAACTGTTTTTT.

V usage is TRBV7-8 and J usage is TRBJ2-6, with 7 bases identical to TRBD1. The germline V gene encodes CDR1 SGHVS and CDR2 FQNEAQ. Trimming at V came to 6 bases and at J to 3 bases, leaving 5 bases not matched to a gene. This CDR3 has 15 amino acids. CDR3 bases: TGTGCCAGCAGAAACAGGGGTGATGGGGCCAACGTCCTGACTTTC. Residues: CASRNRGDGANVLTF.